This note documents a single T cell receptor (beta chain) sequence. These data belong to a study of blood T cell repertoires in COVID-19. Study at large: PBMCs, B-cell-depleted T cells, or T cells provided the cDNA or gDNA that made up the material.

Per the study methods: Researchers report that nucleated cell counts were estimated from reference gene primer amplification. Produced via immunoSEQ multiplex PCR; TCRdb's table is partial and in-frame only. V, J and clone size were drawn from that table, and D and trimming were deduced from the DNA. Here the sample spans 300,000 or so clones, around 89% being singletons. This CDR3 comprises 14 residues. Germline lookup yields CDR1 MNHNY and CDR2 SVGAGI (reference sequence). The ends lost 3 bases at V and 4 bases at J; junction bases unmatched: 3. The TCR comes from a woman between 40 and 55 years old with acute or convalescent COVID-19. This chain links TRBV6-6 with TRBJ2-1, with 7 bases aligning to TRBD1. Material: peripheral blood. This chain's CDR3 is CASSYRDSYNEQFF. As DNA, the CDR3 is TGTGCCAGCAGTTATCGGGACAGTTACAATGAGCAGTTCTTC.